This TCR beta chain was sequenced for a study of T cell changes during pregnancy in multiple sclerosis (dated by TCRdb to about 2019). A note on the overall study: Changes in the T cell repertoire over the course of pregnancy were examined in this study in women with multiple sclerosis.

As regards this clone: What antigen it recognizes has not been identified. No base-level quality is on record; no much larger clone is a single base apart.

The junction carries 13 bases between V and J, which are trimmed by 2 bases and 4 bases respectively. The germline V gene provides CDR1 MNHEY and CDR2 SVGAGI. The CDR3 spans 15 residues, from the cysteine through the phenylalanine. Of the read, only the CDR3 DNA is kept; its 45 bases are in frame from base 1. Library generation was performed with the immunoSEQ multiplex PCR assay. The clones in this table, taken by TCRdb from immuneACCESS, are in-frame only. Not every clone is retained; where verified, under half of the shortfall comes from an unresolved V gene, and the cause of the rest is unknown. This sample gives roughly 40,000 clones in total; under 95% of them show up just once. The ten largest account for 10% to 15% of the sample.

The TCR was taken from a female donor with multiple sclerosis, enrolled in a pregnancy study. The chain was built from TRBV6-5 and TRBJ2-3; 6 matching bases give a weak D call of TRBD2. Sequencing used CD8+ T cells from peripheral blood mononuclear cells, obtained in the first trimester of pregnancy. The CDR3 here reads CASSYMAGLSDTQYF. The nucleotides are TGTGCCAGCAGTTACATGGCAGGACTATCAGATACGCAGTATTTT.